The 20 T cell receptor beta chains listed next were all sequenced from one sample in a study of shared clonotypes between healthy human individuals. Some clones are missing from TCRdb's copy, which holds only in-frame ones; the method was immunoSEQ multiplex PCR. The table includes approximately 2.1 million clones, 80% to 95% detected once. The sample was naive CD4+ T cells from PBMCs. The subset here: CD45RA+ positively selected. These receptors were taken from a man younger than 35 in good health. Some clones in this sample may be carry-over from other donors' samples.

V usage is TRBV15 and J usage is TRBJ2-2; the match to TRBD2 covers 7 bases. V shed 6 bases, J shed 7 bases, and the junction held 14 bases outside the gene matches. CDR1 LNHNV and CDR2 YYDKDF come from the germline V gene (reference sequence). The CDR3 loop spans 16 amino acids. The chain's CDR3 is CATRGRRAGVHGELFF. The CDR3 region has the DNA TGTGCCACCAGGGGTCGCAGGGCGGGGGTCCACGGGGAGCTGTTTTTT.

The rearrangement links TRBV6-6 to TRBJ2-5; a possible D gene is TRBD2 (5 bases). There are 15 residues in the CDR3. Trimming cost V 0 bases and J 10 bases, with 18 bases left between them. CDR1 is MNHNY, CDR2 SVGAGI, per germline (reference sequence). CDR3 region: CASSYSDDSRGNQYF. CDR3 bases: TGTGCCAGCAGTTACTCCGACGATTCGAGAGGGAACCAGTACTTC.

CDR3 coding DNA: TGTGCCAGCAGCTTTGAAGGTCTCCAAGGCTACACCTTC. Its translation: CASSFEGLQGYTF. The chain recombines TRBV12-1 with TRBJ1-2. TRBV12-1 is tagged as a pseudogene. The CDR3 is made up of 13 amino acids.

The genes are TRBV2 and TRBJ2-5; 8 bases agree with TRBD1. Losses at the gene ends were 4 bases for V and 1 base for J; bases not matched to a gene: 2. This CDR3 comprises 14 residues. In germline, CDR1 is SNHLY, CDR2 FYNNEI. The CDR3: CASSVGTGQETQYF. CDR3 coding DNA: TGTGCCAGCAGTGTAGGGACAGGCCAAGAGACCCAGTACTTC.

V gene TRBV4-1 combines with J gene TRBJ2-2; 9 bases fit TRBD2. V dropped 1 base and J dropped 2; count of bases not matched to a gene: 5. Germline CDR1 is MGHRA and CDR2 is YSYEKL. CDR3 length: 17 amino acids. CDR3 sequence (DNA): TGCGCCAGCAGCCAAGGAGCTAGCGGGATAAACACCGGGGAGCTGTTTTTT. Translated, it gives CASSQGASGINTGELFF.

The V gene is TRBV9, the J gene TRBJ2-5, with D possibly called TRBD1 or TRBD2 (6 bases each). This CDR3 is 17 amino acids long. The germline CDR1 and CDR2 sequences are SGDLS and YYNGEE. V was trimmed by 4 bases and J by 7 bases, leaving 26 bases between them. CDR3: CASSQYTVSGAHGTQYF. The CDR3 nucleotides read TGTGCCAGCAGCCAATACACCGTATCGGGGGCGCACGGGACCCAGTACTTC.

The chain joins TRBV30 to TRBJ1-3; possibly TRBD1 for D (5 bases). Trimming stripped 0 bases from V and 2 bases from J, with 8 bases between. Germline CDR1 is GTSNPN and CDR2 is SVGIG (reference sequence). This CDR3 region has 14 residues. The CDR3 sequence: CAWSVMTAGNTIYF. In DNA, the CDR3 is TGTGCCTGGAGTGTTATGACAGCTGGAAACACCATATATTTT.

J is TRBJ2-5 and V is TRBV7-3, with 10 bases lining up with TRBD1. CDR3 length: 16 residues. CDR1 is SGHTA and CDR2 is FQGTGA in the germline V gene. After removal of 5 bases from V and 1 base from J, the junction contained 7 bases not matched to a gene. DNA for the CDR3: TGTGCCAGCAGCCCTGGGACAGGGGCGGCCCAAGAGACCCAGTACTTC. Amino acids: CASSPGTGAAQETQYF.

This sequence joins TRBV2 and TRBJ2-1; no firm D call. Germline loops: CDR1 SNHLY, CDR2 FYNNEI. CDR3 length: 15 residues. The V and J ends lost 1 base and 5 bases respectively, with 12 bases between them. CDR3 protein: CASSEDSPRHNEQFF. The CDR3 DNA sequence: TGTGCCAGCAGTGAAGACTCCCCGCGGCACAATGAGCAGTTCTTC.

The J gene is TRBJ1-5, the V gene TRBV7-2; D gene unclear. Per the germline V gene, CDR1 is SGHTA and CDR2 is FQGNSA. This CDR3 contains 13 residues. V was trimmed by 5 bases and J by 7 bases, leaving 12 bases between them. CDR3 loop: CASSPTTAQPQHF. The DNA of the CDR3 is TGTGCCAGCAGCCCAACCACTGCGCAGCCCCAGCATTTT.

As DNA, the CDR3 is TGCGCCAGCAGCGGACTGGCGGGCCAGACCCAGTACTTC. It specifies CASSGLAGQTQYF. This rearrangement joins TRBV10-1 to TRBJ2-5; D might be TRBD2 (5 bases). The CDR3 consists of 13 residues. The germline V gene has CDR1 WNHNN and CDR2 SYGVQD (reference sequence). V was trimmed by 6 bases and J by 6 bases, leaving 14 bases between them.

The chain combines TRBV27 with TRBJ1-2; D is perhaps TRBD1 (6 bases). The germline V gene has CDR1 MNHEY and CDR2 SMNVEV (reference sequence). V lost 6 bases, J lost 8 bases, and 16 bases lay in between. The CDR3 spans 13 residues. The CDR3 spells CASSPGQGVGYTF. The CDR3 nucleotides read TGTGCCAGCAGCCCGGGACAAGGTGTCGGCTACACCTTC.

J is TRBJ2-5 and V is TRBV7-3; possible D gene TRBD2, 6 bases. Germline V gene data show CDR1 as SGHTA and CDR2 as FQGTGA. CDR3 length: 15 residues. The germline V and J ends were trimmed by 5 bases and 2 bases, with 15 bases remaining between them. The CDR3 sequence is CASSPPLREQETQYF. The CDR3, as DNA: TGTGCCAGCAGCCCCCCCTTGCGGGAACAAGAGACCCAGTACTTC.

The gene calls are TRBV4-1 and TRBJ1-5; no clear D. Per the germline V gene, CDR1 is MGHRA and CDR2 is YSYEKL. V lost 1 base, J lost 3 bases, and 13 bases lay in between. The CDR3 has 16 amino acids. Here the CDR3 reads CASSQGLSRYNQPQHF. CDR3 sequence (DNA): TGCGCCAGCAGCCAAGGGCTTTCCCGGTACAATCAGCCCCAGCATTTT.

In this sample, this clone turned up once. The chain has TRBV27 and TRBJ1-6; D is ambiguous. Germline lookup yields CDR1 MNHEY and CDR2 SMNVEV (reference sequence). Deletions cut 2 bases from V and 5 bases from J, with 7 bases between. The CDR3 runs to 14 residues. The CDR3 sequence is CASSLDRNNSPLHF. CDR3 in DNA: TGTGCCAGCAGTTTAGATAGAAATAATTCACCCCTCCACTTT.

The rearrangement links TRBV5-4 to TRBJ2-1; TRBD2 agrees at 8 bases. CDR3 length equals 15 residues. Germline CDR1 SGHNT, CDR2 YYREEE (reference sequence). Trimming took 0 bases from V and 2 from J; bases not matched to a gene: 1. The CDR3 protein is CASSLDSGTYNEQFF. DNA of the CDR3: TGTGCCAGCAGCTTGGATAGCGGGACCTACAATGAGCAGTTCTTC.

Details on this clone: Within the sample, other DNA sequences also encode this same CDR3. The rearrangement joins TRBV30 to TRBJ2-1; D uncertain. Germline assignment: CDR1 GTSNPN and CDR2 SVGIG (reference sequence). Between the trimmed V and J ends, which lost 3 bases and 4 bases, there was a span of 4 bases. The CDR3 covers 11 residues. The CDR3 DNA reads as TGTGCCTGGAGCGCGTACAATGAGCAGTTCTTC. Translated, it gives CAWSAYNEQFF.

The rearrangement uses TRBV10-3 and TRBJ2-1; 7 nucleotides line up with TRBD2. Germline V gene sequence: CDR1 ENHRY, CDR2 SYGVKD. J was trimmed by 15 bases and V by 5 bases; bases with no gene match: 16. The CDR3 covers 14 residues. Here the CDR3 DNA reads TGTGCCATCAGTCCCCGGGGGAGGGAGACGGTTCCGTTCTTC. Protein: CAISPRGRETVPFF.

This chain uses TRBV2 with TRBJ2-1; D gene unclear. This CDR3 is 13 amino acids long. Germline assignment: CDR1 SNHLY and CDR2 FYNNEI. The V gene lost 1 base and the J gene lost 5 bases, with 6 bases spanning the gap. The CDR3 DNA follows: TGTGCCAGCAGTGAAGAGAGTCACAATGAGCAGTTCTTC. Protein: CASSEESHNEQFF.

The V gene is TRBV20-1, the J gene TRBJ2-5; no firm D call. This CDR3 is built from 10 residues. Germline CDR1 is DFQATT and CDR2 is SNEGSKA (reference sequence). CDR3 in DNA: TGCGCCGTCGAAGAAGAGACCCAGTACTTC. It translates to CAVEEETQYF.